This is a list of T cell receptor beta chains from one sample in a study of OX40 agonist ivuxolimab in advanced cancers. Profiled with immunoSEQ multiplex PCR; TCRdb holds only in-frame clones, not every one. The sample records under 75,000 clones, around nine tenths being singletons. The material was CD4+ or CD8+ T cells sorted from blood, obtained in a trial of the OX40 agonist ivuxolimab. These receptors all stem from an adult with an advanced solid tumor such as melanoma, head and neck, liver or kidney cancer. CDR3s include the opening cysteine and the closing phenylalanine or tryptophan. D genes are given only for firm matches. Clone size is stated in some rows and not others, as once, few, many or a class when expanded.

DNA	CDR3	V	J	D	size
TGTGCCACCACCCAGGACAGGGCACATCAGCCCCAGCATTTT	CATTQDRAHQPQHF	TRBV15	TRBJ1-5	TRBD1	once
TGTGCCTGGAGCATAATAGCGGGAGTGACCCAGTACTTC	CAWSIIAGVTQYF	TRBV30	TRBJ2-5	TRBD2	.
TGTGCCAGCAGCCCGGGACAGGGCTCGGACGAGCAGTACTTC	CASSPGQGSDEQYF	TRBV9	TRBJ2-7	TRBD1	.
TGTGCCAGCAGCCAAGATCGACTAGTTCGCGAGCAGTACTTC	CASSQDRLVREQYF	TRBV4-2	TRBJ2-7	.	.
TGTGCCAGCAGCTTCCGGACAGGCGTCTCTGGGGCCAACGTCCTGACTTTC	CASSFRTGVSGANVLTF	TRBV5-6	TRBJ2-6	TRBD1	.
TGTGCCAGCAGCCCCATAGAGGCTGGGGCCAACGTCCTGACTTTC	CASSPIEAGANVLTF	TRBV27	TRBJ2-6	.	few
TGCGCCAGCAGCTCAGTCTGGGGGAGTAATGAGCAGTTCTTC	CASSSVWGSNEQFF	TRBV5-1	TRBJ2-1	.	.
TGTGCCAGCAGTGAGAAAACAGGGGTGTACCCCTACAATGAGCAGTTCTTC	CASSEKTGVYPYNEQFF	TRBV6-1	TRBJ2-1	TRBD1	.
TGTGCCAGCAGCTTGGCAGGGCTCTACGAGCAGTACTTC	CASSLAGLYEQYF	TRBV5-4	TRBJ2-7	.	.
TGTGCCAGCAGCCGCGACCCGACAGGGTTTCAAGAGACCCAGTACTTC	CASSRDPTGFQETQYF	TRBV5-5	TRBJ2-5	TRBD1	.
TGCGCCAGCAGCCAGCGGGACAGGGATTACAATGAGCAGTTCTTC	CASSQRDRDYNEQFF	TRBV4-1	TRBJ2-1	TRBD1	once
TGTGCCACCAGCAGAGGTTGGGGGGACACCGGGGAGCTGTTTTTT	CATSRGWGDTGELFF	TRBV15	TRBJ2-2	.	.
TGTGCCAGTAGTTCTCCCGGGACTAGCGGGATAACTGGGCAGTACTTC	CASSSPGTSGITGQYF	TRBV19	TRBJ2-5	TRBD2	.
TGTGCCAGCTCCAATCGGGAGGGGGTCACTAATGAAAAACTGTTTTTT	CASSNREGVTNEKLFF	TRBV2	TRBJ1-4	.	.
TGCGCCAGCAGCTTGGGGGACAGGGTTTGGCTAGGCGAGCAGTACTTC	CASSLGDRVWLGEQYF	TRBV5-1	TRBJ2-7	TRBD1	.
TGTGCCTGCAGACCCCCCGGGACCTTC	CACRPPGTF	TRBV30	TRBJ1-2	.	.
TGTGCCAGCAGGGACCCCGACAGGGGGATTACGAGCACGTACTTC	CASRDPDRGITSTYF	TRBV6-6	TRBJ2-7	TRBD1	.
TGTGCCAGTGGGGTCGGGACAGTGAACACTGAAGCTTTCTTT	CASGVGTVNTEAFF	TRBV28	TRBJ1-1	TRBD1	.
TGTGCCTGGAGCCGGGACAGGGGACTCTACGAGCAGTACTTC	CAWSRDRGLYEQYF	TRBV30	TRBJ2-7	TRBD1	.
TGTGCCAGCAGCCGTGCAATGGGCCGAACCGGGGAGCTGTTTTTT	CASSRAMGRTGELFF	TRBV14	TRBJ2-2	.	.
TGTGCCAGCAGCCCACCGCAACCCACCGGGGAGCTGTTTTTT	CASSPPQPTGELFF	TRBV5-4	TRBJ2-2	.	.
TGTGCCAGCAGTTTATTGGCGGGAGGGCCTGGGGAGCTGTTTTTT	CASSLLAGGPGELFF	TRBV27	TRBJ2-2	TRBD2	.
TGTGCCACCCTGGGGGTTACTGAAGCTTTCTTT	CATLGVTEAFF	TRBV28	TRBJ1-1	.	.
TGCGCCAGCAACAGACAGGGCTCGAGGAACACTGAAGCTTTCTTT	CASNRQGSRNTEAFF	TRBV5-1	TRBJ1-1	TRBD1	.
TGTGCCTGGAGTTTCGGACAGAAAAACATTCAGTACTTC	CAWSFGQKNIQYF	TRBV30	TRBJ2-4	.	once